Following are 25 T cell receptor beta chains from one sample sequenced in a study of Graves' ophthalmopathy and Graves' hyperthyroidism. Using RNA transcripts, the TCR beta CDR3 regions were amplified. Second-round multiplex PCR came after first-round RT-PCR with HTBI primers. TCRdb re-analysed the multiplex PCR reads in MiXCR, keeping a single row per CDR3 protein. Of roughly 400,000 distinct CDR3 sequences listed, approximately 15% are singletons. Sequencing used peripheral blood. All receptors come from a woman aged 18-29 years with stable Graves' hyperthyroidism.

This clonotype occurred many times. The rearrangement joins TRBV7-9 to TRBJ2-7; a weak D match, TRBD1 (5 bases). Between the trimmed V and J ends, which lost 5 bases and 2 bases, there was a span of 16 bases. The CDR3 runs to 15 residues. CDR1 and CDR2 (germline): SEHNR, FQNEAQ (reference sequence). Written as DNA, the CDR3 is TGTGCCAGCAGCCCCAGGCGGAGCAGGGCCTACGAGCAGTACTTC. Translated: CASSPRRSRAYEQYF.

The chain recombines TRBV11-2 with TRBJ2-2; D possibly corresponds to TRBD2 (5 bases). The CDR3 length is 16 residues. Germline V gene lookup returns CDR1 SGHAT and CDR2 FQNNGV. Trimming removed 0 bases from V and 2 bases from J, with 10 bases in between. CDR3 nucleotide sequence: TGTGCCAGCAGCTTAGATCTAGCTTTAAACACCGGGGAGCTGTTTTTT. It codes for CASSLDLALNTGELFF. The full variable domain, rest sourced from reference TRBV11-2 and TRBJ2-2, is EAGVAQSPRYKIIEKRQSVAFWCNPISGHATLYWYQQILGQGPKLLIQFQNNGVVDDSQLPKDRFSAERLKGVDSTLKIQPAKLEDSAVYLCASSLDLALNTGELFFGEGSRLTVL.

This clonotype has only a few counts. V usage is TRBV4-1 and J usage is TRBJ1-1, with D unresolved. The length of the CDR3 is 20 residues. V was trimmed by 0 bases and J by 0 bases, leaving 23 bases between them. The V gene's germline CDR1 is MGHRA and CDR2 YSYEKL. CDR3 sequence (DNA): TGCGCCAGCAGCCAAGAAGGGCTCCGGTCAGTGAGTTCCTTGAACACTGAAGCTTTCTTT. The encoded protein is CASSQEGLRSVSSLNTEAFF.

The chain carries TRBV5-1 and TRBJ2-5; D possibly corresponds to TRBD1 (5 bases). Germline loops: CDR1 SGHRS, CDR2 YFSETQ. This CDR3 contains 15 residues. The V gene lost 3 bases and the J gene lost 0 bases, with 12 bases spanning the gap. The CDR3: CASSSSRAYQETQYF. In DNA form, the CDR3 reads TGCGCCAGCAGCTCGTCCAGGGCGTACCAAGAGACCCAGTACTTC.

This clonotype was observed many times. The chain links TRBV6-2 or TRBV6-3 to TRBJ1-5, with unresolved D. The CDR3 consists of 12 residues. The germline V and J ends were trimmed by 4 bases and 9 bases, with 10 bases remaining between them. Looked up from germline, CDR1 is MNHEY and CDR2 is SVGEGT. In nucleotides, the CDR3 is TGTGCCAGCAGTTCTGGGCCAGGGCCCCAGCATTTT. Translation gives CASSSGPGPQHF.

J is TRBJ2-4 and V is TRBV19, with D possibly matching TRBD1 (5 bases). V lost 5 bases, J lost 2 bases, and 10 bases lay in between. The CDR3 is 14 amino acids. Germline V gene sequence: CDR1 LNHDA, CDR2 SQIVND (reference sequence). The DNA of the CDR3 is TGTGCCAGTAGTCCCAGGGTTTCCAAAAACATTCAGTACTTC. Translating it yields CASSPRVSKNIQYF.

Comments on this clonotype: Being one base from a much bigger clone, this may be a read error. V usage is TRBV12-3 or TRBV12-4 and J usage is TRBJ2-2; D might be TRBD2 (5 bases). The CDR3 loop spans 13 amino acids. The CDR3 is CASSSHLAGELCF. CDR3 DNA: TGTGCCAGCAGTTCCCACCTCGCCGGGGAGCTGTGTTTT.

The chain links TRBV7-8 to TRBJ1-6; 7 nucleotides match TRBD1. The CDR3 is 15 amino acids. V lost 4 bases to trimming and J lost 6 bases; unmatched junction nucleotides: 6. The germline V gene has CDR1 SGHVS and CDR2 FQNEAQ. The CDR3 loop reads CASSSRGQLNSPLHF. The CDR3 bases are TGTGCCAGCAGCTCCCGGGGACAGCTTAATTCACCCCTCCACTTT.

This clonotype occurred many times. The J gene is TRBJ1-2, the V gene TRBV25-1; 9 positions match TRBD1. Germline CDR1 reads MGHDK; CDR2 reads SYGVNS. The CDR3 sequence is 14 residues long. Trimming cost V 7 bases and J 7 bases; bases outside gene matches: 10. The CDR3 here is CASKPGQGLGGYTF. The CDR3 DNA is TGTGCCAGCAAACCCGGACAGGGGCTGGGTGGCTACACCTTC.

This clonotype appeared many times. This rearrangement joins TRBV6-1 to TRBJ2-7; no firm D call. CDR3 length: 13 amino acids. Trimming pared 3 bases from V and 3 bases from J, leaving 9 bases between. CDR1 is MNHNS and CDR2 is SASEGT in the germline V gene. The CDR3 bases are TGTGCCAGCAGTGACATCATCTTCTACGAGCAGTACTTC. It yields the protein CASSDIIFYEQYF.

This clonotype was seen many times. The chain has TRBV6-5 and TRBJ1-2; 7 bases map to TRBD1. The length of the CDR3 is 14 residues. The V segment lost 5 bases and the J segment 6 bases; nucleotides outside the gene matches: 9. CDR1 is MNHEY and CDR2 is SVGAGI in the germline V gene. DNA of the CDR3: TGTGCCAGCAGTCCACCGACAGGGTGGCATGGCTACACCTTC. Translating it yields CASSPPTGWHGYTF.

This clonotype turned up a few times. J is TRBJ2-5 and V is TRBV12-3 or TRBV12-4; perhaps TRBD2 as D (5 bases). Trimming left V 4 bases short and J 1 base short, with 10 bases between. The CDR3 runs to 14 residues. The CDR3 is CASSSRLLQETQYF. DNA for the CDR3: TGTGCCAGCAGTTCTAGACTACTCCAAGAGACCCAGTACTTC.

This clonotype was seen at least ten times. The rearrangement joins TRBV19 to TRBJ1-3, with unresolved D. The germline V gene encodes CDR1 LNHDA and CDR2 SQIVND (reference sequence). The CDR3 extends over 13 amino acids. V was trimmed by 5 bases and J by 2 bases, leaving 7 bases between them. CDR3 sequence reads: CASSYGTGNTIYF. CDR3 DNA: TGTGCCAGTAGTTATGGAACTGGAAACACCATATATTTT.

This clonotype showed up many times. The V call is TRBV2, the J call TRBJ1-1; D is unclear. Trimming took 7 bases from V and 7 from J, leaving 13 bases between them. This CDR3 has 12 residues. Germline V gives CDR1 SNHLY, CDR2 FYNNEI. The CDR3 sequence is CASISGRLEAFF. The CDR3 DNA is TGTGCCAGCATTTCCGGGCGACTTGAAGCTTTCTTT. The variable domain in full, completed from reference TRBV2 and TRBJ1-1, reads EPEVTQTPSHQVTQMGQEVILRCVPISNHLYFYWYRQILGQKVEFLVSFYNNEISEKSEIFDDQFSVERPDGSNFTLKIRSTKLEDSAMYFCASISGRLEAFFGQGTRLTVV.

This clonotype was counted ten times or more. This chain links TRBV29-1 with TRBJ1-2, with 7 bases aligning to TRBD1. With V trimmed by 6 bases and J by 0 bases, 7 bases remained unmatched. CDR3 length: 14 residues. CDR1 and CDR2 from the germline V gene are SQVTM and ANQGSEA. CDR3 residues: CSVGQVVANYGYTF. The CDR3 region has the DNA TGCAGCGTCGGACAGGTAGTAGCTAACTATGGCTACACCTTC.

In this sample, this clonotype turned up a few times. It may be a read error: a sequence one base away is much more abundant. The genes are TRBV7-2 and TRBJ2-6, with a weak D call TRBD1 (5 bases). The germline gives CDR1 SGHTA, CDR2 FQGNSA. This CDR3 has 15 amino acids. CDR3 nucleotides: TGTGCCAGCAGCTTACAACAGCCTGGGGCCAACGTCCTGGCTTTC. Amino acid sequence: CASSLQQPGANVLAF.

This clonotype was recorded at least ten times. This chain uses TRBV7-2 with TRBJ1-1, with TRBD1 matching over 7 bases. Germline-derived CDR1 and CDR2 are SGHTA and FQGNSA. Trimming at V came to 6 bases and at J to 1 base, leaving 8 bases not matched to a gene. The CDR3 spans 15 residues. The CDR3 here is CASSSDRAWNTEAFF. The CDR3 nucleotides are TGTGCCAGCAGTTCCGACAGGGCTTGGAACACTGAAGCTTTCTTT.

This clonotype was counted many times. The chain couples TRBV11-2 to TRBJ2-5; D gene ambiguous. Germline CDR1 SGHAT, CDR2 FQNNGV. This CDR3 has 12 amino acids. V gave up 7 bases and J gave up 5 bases, with 11 bases separating them. The CDR3 loop is CASTLIEETQYF. The CDR3 DNA reads TGTGCCAGCACCCTTATCGAGGAGACCCAGTACTTC.

This clonotype was observed many times. V usage is TRBV4-1 and J usage is TRBJ2-4; 7 positions agree with TRBD1. CDR3 length equals 17 residues. The V gene end was trimmed by 2 bases and the J gene end by 0 bases; junction bases not matched to a gene: 7. CDR1 is MGHRA and CDR2 is YSYEKL in the germline V gene. The CDR3 nucleotides read TGCGCCAGCAGCCAACAACAGGGGATGGGAGCCAAAAACATTCAGTACTTC. This translates into CASSQQQGMGAKNIQYF.

V usage is TRBV12-3 or TRBV12-4 and J usage is TRBJ2-7; 9 bases are a match to TRBD2. The trim removed 3 bases at V and 2 bases at J, leaving 17 bases unmatched. The CDR3 consists of 19 residues. CDR3 sequence: CASSFRQVGLAGRTYEQYF. The DNA for the CDR3 is TGTGCCAGCAGTTTTCGGCAGGTGGGTCTAGCGGGACGAACCTACGAGCAGTACTTC.

This clonotype was seen a few times. This may come from a read error, since a much larger clone is one base off. This rearrangement joins TRBV7-8 to TRBJ2-5; perhaps TRBD2 as D (6 bases). The germline V gene encodes CDR1 SGHVS and CDR2 FQNEAQ. The CDR3 extends over 14 amino acids. The CDR3 here is CASSPRTDRGTEYF. Here the CDR3 DNA reads TGTGCCAGCAGCCCCCGGACTGACCGGGGGACCGAGTACTTC.

This clonotype was seen ten or more times. The chain couples TRBV20-1 to TRBJ2-4; TRBD1 matches at 9 bases. With V trimmed by 7 bases and J by 0 bases, 13 bases remained unmatched. This CDR3 spans 17 amino acids. Germline V gene sequence: CDR1 DFQATT, CDR2 SNEGSKA (reference sequence). This chain's CDR3 is CSGLDRGRPLAKNIQYF. The CDR3 region has the DNA TGCAGTGGATTGGACAGGGGCAGACCTCTAGCCAAAAACATTCAGTACTTC.

This chain connects TRBV18 to TRBJ1-2; D might be TRBD1 (5 bases). There are 15 residues in the CDR3. V was clipped by 3 bases and J by 0 bases, with 11 bases between them. Germline assignment: CDR1 KGHSH and CDR2 LQKENI. CDR3 sequence reads: CASSPLTDSNYGYTF. The CDR3 DNA reads as TGTGCCAGCTCACCGTTGACAGACTCTAACTATGGCTACACCTTC.

A word on this clonotype: A much larger clone lies a single base off, so this may be a read error. The rearrangement joins TRBV5-6 to TRBJ1-1, with D tentatively TRBD1 (5 bases). Germline V lookup: CDR1 SGHDT, CDR2 YYEEEE. Trimming cost V 2 bases and J 7 bases, with 15 bases left between them. The CDR3 is made up of 14 amino acids. Here the CDR3 reads CASSFWGTRGEAFF. In DNA form, the CDR3 reads TGTGCCAGCAGCTTCTGGGGAACAAGGGGTGAAGCTTTCTTT.

The chain uses TRBV4-2 and TRBJ1-1; TRBD1 is a possible D gene (6 bases). Germline V lookup: CDR1 LGHNA, CDR2 YNFKEQ. V lost 0 bases and J 12 bases, leaving 20 bases between the germline ends. The CDR3 is made up of 15 amino acids. CDR3 residues: CASSQEVARRRGTFF. The CDR3 DNA is TGTGCCAGCAGCCAAGAGGTCGCCAGGAGGAGGGGGACTTTCTTT.